This section outlines one TCR beta chain sequence together with its context. Its antigen remains unidentified. No base-level quality is on record; no much larger clone is a single base apart. Ficoll-Paque density gradient centrifugation was the method used to isolate PBMCs. This sample is drawn from a study of T-cell memory formation after mild COVID-19 (dated by TCRdb to about 2021). About the full investigation: Most TCR sequence clusters were specific to one of the two donors. In a couple of donors, T-cell clones that expanded and contracted after mild COVID-19 were tracked by sequencing TCRalpha and TCRbeta repertoires over time. Two young, previously healthy adult volunteers, one female and one male, were included in the cohort.

V is cut by 4 bases and J by 3 bases, and the space between the germline ends is 31 bases. CDR1 and CDR2 are drawn from the germline V gene: SGHRS, YFSETQ. The CDR3, from cysteine to phenylalanine, totals 20 residues. Solely the CDR3 DNA is kept, with 60 bases framed from the first base. The study at large found these results: Only two mild cases were covered by the study, and larger cohorts that include severe cases with pre-infection samples were considered necessary. Contracting CD4+ clones turned up mainly in the CM and EM memory subsets, whereas EMRA was where CD8+ clones were enriched. SARS-CoV-2 specificity of the second-wave clones peaking on day 37 was not confirmed. From day 15 to 85, contracting clones showed balanced CD4/CD8 phenotypes, whereas a second wave of clones that expanded from day 15 to 37 leaned towards CD4+. Some responding clones were detected in pre-infection memory, which suggested that pre-existing cross-reactive memory T cells had joined the SARS-CoV-2 response.

Sequencing used an Illumina NovaSeq 6000. TCRalpha and TCRbeta cDNA libraries were constructed by 5'RACE with constant-segment primers, with sample barcodes and unique molecular identifiers being introduced. Trizol reagent was used to extract RNA from every sample. Libraries were amplified in two PCR steps, with a second sample barcode and Illumina TruSeq adapters added in the second step. Sequencing of libraries was performed on an Illumina NovaSeq with 2 x 150 bp paired-end reads. Under the source paper's analysis protocol: Reads were demultiplexed and collapsed into UMI-guided consensus sequences with migec v1.2.7. Using mixcr v2.1.11, UMI consensuses were aligned to TRA and TRB V and J templates and then assembled into clonotypes. A clonotype was counted as expanded or contracted only if both edgeR and NoisET called the change significant, with noise models trained on biological replicates. For edgeR calls, a false discovery rate-adjusted p below 0.01 and a log2 fold-change threshold of 1 were applied. PCA with hierarchical clustering of max-normalized trajectories of the 1000 most abundant clonotypes was used as exploratory dynamics analysis. Each responding clone was given a CD4 or CD8 phenotype based on the CD4+ and CD8+ repertoires, which had been sequenced separately. Clones were called with MiXCR by TCRdb after fastp trimmed the public reads at Q25, and only in-frame beta chains were retained. Rows with a matching CDR3 protein are joined into one entry that keeps the most common DNA and genes. V and J calls and clone size were set by TCRdb, not the authors. The sample contains fewer than 95,000 distinct CDR3 sequences, about 15% of them found a single time. Of the sample, under 45% falls within the top ten clones.

The specimen was PBMCs or a T cell subset sorted from them (not recorded which). The receptor chain draws on TRBV5-1 and TRBJ2-5; possibly the D gene is TRBD1, per 5 matching bases. This clonotype originated in a man aged 18 to 29 who had mild COVID-19 (a few samples of this study predate the infection). The sample titles of this study are shuffled in the database, so cell type and time point are left out; the donor was told from shared clones. The DNA is as follows: TGCGCCAGCAGCCCTTTTGGTCTCGGGCGACAGACACCCTCGGAAGAGACCCAGTACTTC. This translates into CASSPFGLGRQTPSEETQYF.